Listed below are T cell receptor beta chains from one sample, sequenced in a study of T cell responses to AZD1222 COVID-19 vaccine. Clones were read by immunoSEQ multiplex PCR, and TCRdb kept only the in-frame ones, dropping some. The repertoire holds 95,000 to 150,000 clones, with less than 90% as singletons. Sequenced here: peripheral blood, sampled on day 0 of AZD1222 vaccination. The receptors stem from an adult in good health. The CDR3 runs from the conserved cysteine through the conserved F or W. A D gene is named only where the DNA matches it firmly. The listing skips clone size in some rows; elsewhere it reads once, few, many or a size class.

j_call: TRBJ1-2; d_call: NA; v_call: TRBV18; clone_size: NA; cdr3_nt: TGTGCCAGCTCAAGTCTTTTCTATGGCTACACCTTC; cdr3_aa: CASSSLFYGYTF
j_call: TRBJ2-5; d_call: NA; v_call: TRBV28; clone_size: NA; cdr3_nt: TGTGCCAGCAGTTTATCGGGGGGCGCATGGGAGACCCAGTACTTC; cdr3_aa: CASSLSGGAWETQYF
j_call: TRBJ2-4; d_call: TRBD2; v_call: TRBV13; clone_size: NA; cdr3_nt: TGTGCCAGCAGCCTCCAAGGACTAGCGGGAAACATTCAGTACTTC; cdr3_aa: CASSLQGLAGNIQYF
j_call: TRBJ1-2; d_call: NA; v_call: TRBV5-1; clone_size: once; cdr3_nt: TGCGCCAGCAGCTTGGCCTCAGCAGCTAACTATGGCTACACCTTC; cdr3_aa: CASSLASAANYGYTF
j_call: TRBJ2-7; d_call: NA; v_call: TRBV10-3; clone_size: NA; cdr3_nt: TGTGCCATCAAGGGGAGCGATTACTACGAGCAGTACTTC; cdr3_aa: CAIKGSDYYEQYF
j_call: TRBJ2-3; d_call: NA; v_call: TRBV24-1; clone_size: few; cdr3_nt: TGTGCCACCAGTGATGGGACCAGTGGGGCAGATACGCAGTATTTT; cdr3_aa: CATSDGTSGADTQYF
j_call: TRBJ1-6; d_call: NA; v_call: TRBV7-3; clone_size: NA; cdr3_nt: TGTGCCAGCAGCTTAGATTTACGGGATTCACCCCTCCACTTT; cdr3_aa: CASSLDLRDSPLHF
j_call: TRBJ2-7; d_call: TRBD2; v_call: TRBV29-1; clone_size: NA; cdr3_nt: TGCAGCGTGACTAGCGGAAGGAGGGACGAGCAGTACTTC; cdr3_aa: CSVTSGRRDEQYF
j_call: TRBJ2-1; d_call: NA; v_call: TRBV2; clone_size: NA; cdr3_nt: TGTGCCAGCAGTCTTCGGGGGGCGGGAGAGCAGTTCTTC; cdr3_aa: CASSLRGAGEQFF
j_call: TRBJ2-7; d_call: NA; v_call: TRBV7-2; clone_size: NA; cdr3_nt: TGTGCCAGCAGCTTAGGGGGCCAATCCTACGAGCAGTACTTC; cdr3_aa: CASSLGGQSYEQYF
j_call: TRBJ2-7; d_call: NA; v_call: TRBV5-8; clone_size: NA; cdr3_nt: TGTGCCAGCAGCTTGGAATGGCGAAGCTCCTACGAGCAGTACTTC; cdr3_aa: CASSLEWRSSYEQYF
j_call: TRBJ2-7; d_call: TRBD1; v_call: TRBV5-1; clone_size: NA; cdr3_nt: TGCGCCAGCAGTTATGACAGGGCTTCCTCCTACGAGCAGTACTTC; cdr3_aa: CASSYDRASSYEQYF
j_call: TRBJ1-5; d_call: NA; v_call: TRBV19; clone_size: NA; cdr3_nt: TGTGCCAGTAGTATATCCGCCAGCCTTTTGGCCCAGCATTTT; cdr3_aa: CASSISASLLAQHF
j_call: TRBJ2-5; d_call: NA; v_call: TRBV28; clone_size: once; cdr3_nt: TGTGCCAGCAGTCCCCACGGGTCGGAAGAGACCCAGTACTTC; cdr3_aa: CASSPHGSEETQYF
j_call: TRBJ2-1; d_call: NA; v_call: TRBV6-2/TRBV6-3; clone_size: NA; cdr3_nt: TGTGCCAGCAGTTACATGGAGGGGGCGGATGAGCAGTTCTTC; cdr3_aa: CASSYMEGADEQFF
j_call: TRBJ1-3; d_call: NA; v_call: TRBV13; clone_size: NA; cdr3_nt: TGTGCCAGCAGCCCGCGGGCCCTCTCTGGAAACACCATATATTTT; cdr3_aa: CASSPRALSGNTIYF
j_call: TRBJ2-1; d_call: TRBD2; v_call: TRBV4-3; clone_size: NA; cdr3_nt: TGCGCCAGCAGCCCGAGGAGTTGGACTAGCAGTAATAAAAGATACAATGAGCAGTTCTTC; cdr3_aa: CASSPRSWTSSNKRYNEQFF
j_call: TRBJ2-7; d_call: NA; v_call: TRBV6-5; clone_size: NA; cdr3_nt: TGTGCCAGCAGTTCACATTACGAGCAGTACTTC; cdr3_aa: CASSSHYEQYF
j_call: TRBJ2-5; d_call: NA; v_call: TRBV7-6; clone_size: NA; cdr3_nt: TGTGCCAGCAGCCCGGGGGAGACCCAGTACTTC; cdr3_aa: CASSPGETQYF
j_call: TRBJ2-7; d_call: NA; v_call: TRBV28; clone_size: NA; cdr3_nt: TGTGCCAGCAGTTCCGCCTCCTACGAGCAGTACTTC; cdr3_aa: CASSSASYEQYF
j_call: TRBJ2-3; d_call: NA; v_call: TRBV5-4; clone_size: NA; cdr3_nt: TGTGCCAGCAGCTTGGGACTCCCTGGAGATACGCAGTATTTT; cdr3_aa: CASSLGLPGDTQYF
j_call: TRBJ2-2; d_call: TRBD1; v_call: TRBV18; clone_size: NA; cdr3_nt: TGTGCCAGCTCGCTCCGACAGGGTTCCGGGGAGCTGTTTTTT; cdr3_aa: CASSLRQGSGELFF
j_call: TRBJ2-7; d_call: NA; v_call: TRBV23-1; clone_size: NA; cdr3_nt: TGCGCCAGCAGCAGGGAGGGGGCGCCCTCTGACGAGCAGTACTTC; cdr3_aa: CASSREGAPSDEQYF
j_call: TRBJ2-7; d_call: TRBD2; v_call: TRBV9; clone_size: many; cdr3_nt: TGTGCCAGCAGCGCCGCGGGGGTACCCTACGAGCAGTACTTC; cdr3_aa: CASSAAGVPYEQYF
j_call: TRBJ2-7; d_call: NA; v_call: TRBV10-1; clone_size: NA; cdr3_nt: TGCGCCAGTTCCCACGAGCAGTACTTC; cdr3_aa: CASSHEQYF
j_call: TRBJ1-5; d_call: NA; v_call: TRBV5-4; clone_size: NA; cdr3_nt: TGTGCCAGCAGCTTGGGCGGGGCCCATGCCAATCAGCCCCAGCATTTT; cdr3_aa: CASSLGGAHANQPQHF
j_call: TRBJ2-2; d_call: TRBD2; v_call: TRBV9; clone_size: NA; cdr3_nt: TGTGCCAGCAGCGTCGGGACTAGCGGGCCCACCGGGGAGCTGTTTTTT; cdr3_aa: CASSVGTSGPTGELFF
j_call: TRBJ2-7; d_call: TRBD1; v_call: TRBV11-3; clone_size: NA; cdr3_nt: TGTGCCAGCAGCTTAGACGACAGGGCCTACGAGCAGTACTTC; cdr3_aa: CASSLDDRAYEQYF
j_call: TRBJ2-1; d_call: TRBD2; v_call: TRBV10-3; clone_size: NA; cdr3_nt: TGTGCCATCGGGACTAGCGCAATCTCGGGGTACAATGAGCAGTTCTTC; cdr3_aa: CAIGTSAISGYNEQFF
j_call: TRBJ2-1; d_call: TRBD1; v_call: TRBV4-1; clone_size: NA; cdr3_nt: TGCGCCAGCAGCCAAGGGGGACAGGGGCACAATGAGCAGTTCTTC; cdr3_aa: CASSQGGQGHNEQFF
j_call: TRBJ1-2; d_call: NA; v_call: TRBV11-3; clone_size: NA; cdr3_nt: TGTGCCAGCAGCTTAGTAGGGAGAGCAGCCAGGGATGGCTACACCTTC; cdr3_aa: CASSLVGRAARDGYTF
j_call: TRBJ2-1; d_call: TRBD1; v_call: TRBV28; clone_size: NA; cdr3_nt: TGTGCCAGTTCGACAGGGCACAATGAGCAGTTCTTC; cdr3_aa: CASSTGHNEQFF
j_call: TRBJ2-7; d_call: NA; v_call: TRBV27; clone_size: NA; cdr3_nt: TGTGCCAGCAGTCGTAAAGGGGCTGCCTACGAGCAGTACTTC; cdr3_aa: CASSRKGAAYEQYF
j_call: TRBJ1-2; d_call: TRBD1; v_call: TRBV11-3; clone_size: few; cdr3_nt: TGTGCCAGCAGTTCCACCCAGGGGGAGGGATATGGCTACACCTTC; cdr3_aa: CASSSTQGEGYGYTF
j_call: TRBJ2-7; d_call: NA; v_call: TRBV15; clone_size: NA; cdr3_nt: TGTGCCACCAGCCAGGGCTCCTACGAGCAGTACTTC; cdr3_aa: CATSQGSYEQYF
j_call: TRBJ2-7; d_call: NA; v_call: TRBV18; clone_size: few; cdr3_nt: TGTGCCAGCTCCTCGGACAGAGCCTACGAGCAGTACTTC; cdr3_aa: CASSSDRAYEQYF
j_call: TRBJ1-5; d_call: TRBD1; v_call: TRBV7-2; clone_size: NA; cdr3_nt: TGTGCCAGCAGCACCGGACAGGGGCGGCAGCCCCAGCATTTT; cdr3_aa: CASSTGQGRQPQHF
j_call: TRBJ1-1; d_call: TRBD1; v_call: TRBV18; clone_size: NA; cdr3_nt: TGTGCCAGCTCACCATCACAGGGGGCCTCTGAAGCTTTCTTT; cdr3_aa: CASSPSQGASEAFF
j_call: TRBJ2-3; d_call: NA; v_call: TRBV12-2; clone_size: NA; cdr3_nt: TGTGCAAGTCGCTTAGATAGCGGGGATTGCACAGATACGCAGTATTTT; cdr3_aa: CASRLDSGDCTDTQYF
j_call: TRBJ2-7; d_call: TRBD1; v_call: TRBV11-3; clone_size: NA; cdr3_nt: TGTGCCAGCAGCCAAGAGGCAGGGGGCTACGAGCAGTACTTC; cdr3_aa: CASSQEAGGYEQYF
j_call: TRBJ1-1; d_call: NA; v_call: TRBV5-8; clone_size: NA; cdr3_nt: TGTGCCAGCAGCTTGGGGGCCCAACTGAAAGCTTTCTTT; cdr3_aa: CASSLGAQLKAFF
j_call: TRBJ1-2; d_call: TRBD1; v_call: TRBV6-6; clone_size: NA; cdr3_nt: TGTGCCAGCAGTTACCGGACAGGGGGCATCTATGGCTACACCTTC; cdr3_aa: CASSYRTGGIYGYTF
j_call: TRBJ2-1; d_call: TRBD2; v_call: TRBV19; clone_size: NA; cdr3_nt: TGTGCCAGTAGTCAACAAGTGACTAGCGGGATTCTCAATGAGCAGTTCTTC; cdr3_aa: CASSQQVTSGILNEQFF
j_call: TRBJ2-1; d_call: NA; v_call: TRBV18; clone_size: NA; cdr3_nt: TGTGCCAGCTCACGCGAATCCGGCGGTGAGCAGTTCTTC; cdr3_aa: CASSRESGGEQFF
j_call: TRBJ1-4; d_call: NA; v_call: TRBV19; clone_size: NA; cdr3_nt: TGTGCCAGTAGTATTCGGCAGGGGTGGCGGGCTAATGAAAAACTGTTTTTT; cdr3_aa: CASSIRQGWRANEKLFF
j_call: TRBJ2-1; d_call: TRBD1; v_call: TRBV5-1; clone_size: NA; cdr3_nt: TGCGCCAGCAGCCTGGACGGGGACAGCTACAATGAGCAGTTCTTC; cdr3_aa: CASSLDGDSYNEQFF
j_call: TRBJ2-2; d_call: NA; v_call: TRBV15; clone_size: NA; cdr3_nt: TGTGCCACCAGCAGAAGAGGGACCGGGGAGCTGTTTTTT; cdr3_aa: CATSRRGTGELFF
j_call: TRBJ2-5; d_call: NA; v_call: TRBV4-1; clone_size: NA; cdr3_nt: TGCGCCAGCAGCCAAGAGATCGGGGGGACCCAGTACTTC; cdr3_aa: CASSQEIGGTQYF
j_call: TRBJ1-1; d_call: TRBD1; v_call: TRBV9; clone_size: NA; cdr3_nt: TGTGCCAGCAGCTTGGGGACAGGGGGCCTGAACACTGAAGCTTTCTTT; cdr3_aa: CASSLGTGGLNTEAFF
j_call: TRBJ1-5; d_call: TRBD1; v_call: TRBV5-1; clone_size: NA; cdr3_nt: TGCGCCAGCAGCCCCGGGACAGCTTATAGCAATCAGCCCCAGCATTTT; cdr3_aa: CASSPGTAYSNQPQHF
j_call: TRBJ2-7; d_call: NA; v_call: TRBV12-5; clone_size: NA; cdr3_nt: TGTGCTAGTGGCTCCACACCAATCTCAGGGGACGAGCAGTACTTC; cdr3_aa: CASGSTPISGDEQYF
j_call: TRBJ1-3; d_call: NA; v_call: TRBV19; clone_size: NA; cdr3_nt: TGTGCCGTCGCACAGGGAGTCTCTGGAAACACCATATATTTT; cdr3_aa: CAVAQGVSGNTIYF
j_call: TRBJ2-5; d_call: TRBD2; v_call: TRBV19; clone_size: NA; cdr3_nt: TGTGCCAGTAGTGCCTCGACAGTGCGGGGGGAGACCCAGTACTTC; cdr3_aa: CASSASTVRGETQYF
j_call: TRBJ2-4; d_call: NA; v_call: TRBV28; clone_size: once; cdr3_nt: TGTGCCAGCAGTGAAATCGGGGGCTTAGCCAAAAACATTCAGTACTTC; cdr3_aa: CASSEIGGLAKNIQYF
j_call: TRBJ1-6; d_call: NA; v_call: TRBV13; clone_size: NA; cdr3_nt: TGTGCCAGCAGCTCCAGGGGACCCCTCCACTTT; cdr3_aa: CASSSRGPLHF
j_call: TRBJ2-7; d_call: NA; v_call: TRBV11-3; clone_size: NA; cdr3_nt: TGTGCCAGCAGTTATACAGGGCTTTCCTACGAGCAGTACTTC; cdr3_aa: CASSYTGLSYEQYF
j_call: TRBJ2-5; d_call: TRBD2; v_call: TRBV19; clone_size: NA; cdr3_nt: TGTGCCAGTAGTATACATGGTGGGCTAGCGGGAGCGTATATTGAGACCCAGTACTTC; cdr3_aa: CASSIHGGLAGAYIETQYF
j_call: TRBJ1-1; d_call: NA; v_call: TRBV2; clone_size: NA; cdr3_nt: TGTGCCAGCAGTGAATTTACAGACACTGAAGCTTTCTTT; cdr3_aa: CASSEFTDTEAFF
j_call: TRBJ1-2; d_call: TRBD1; v_call: TRBV28; clone_size: NA; cdr3_nt: TGTGCCAGCGCAGAGGACAGGGGGCTATTTGGCTACACCTTC; cdr3_aa: CASAEDRGLFGYTF